Listed below are T cell receptor beta chains from one sample, sequenced in a study of cytomegalovirus exposure and HLA in healthy donors. Assay: immunoSEQ multiplex PCR; the TCRdb copy retains only in-frame clones and omits some. The listing contains about 160,000 clones. The sequenced sample was PBMCs. Every receptor here comes from a woman aged 55-70 years in good health and CMV-seronegative. CDR3s include the opening cysteine and the closing phenylalanine or tryptophan. D genes are given only for firm matches.

j_gene: TRBJ2-7; v_gene: TRBV1; d_gene: -; CDR3aa: CTSSQDRAGRGYEQYF
j_gene: TRBJ1-2; v_gene: TRBV9; d_gene: TRBD1; CDR3aa: CASSPGTAIYGYTF
j_gene: TRBJ2-6; v_gene: TRBV27; d_gene: -; CDR3aa: CASSSPGDYSGANVLTF
j_gene: TRBJ1-1; v_gene: TRBV7-8; d_gene: -; CDR3aa: CASSLESQPYTEAFF
j_gene: TRBJ2-7; v_gene: TRBV11-2; d_gene: -; CDR3aa: CASRYGTQSSYEQYF
j_gene: TRBJ1-2; v_gene: TRBV7-9; d_gene: -; CDR3aa: CASSLPSSYGYTF
j_gene: TRBJ2-3; v_gene: TRBV15; d_gene: TRBD1; CDR3aa: CATSVSGGSGDTQYF
j_gene: TRBJ2-7; v_gene: TRBV27; d_gene: TRBD1; CDR3aa: CASRGQDDYGQYF
j_gene: TRBJ1-1; v_gene: TRBV7-2; d_gene: -; CDR3aa: CASSLGRSNTEAFF
j_gene: TRBJ2-5; v_gene: TRBV18; d_gene: TRBD2; CDR3aa: CASSPRGLAGGPRQETQYF
j_gene: TRBJ2-1; v_gene: TRBV6-4; d_gene: TRBD2; CDR3aa: CASSDGLAGGDEQFF
j_gene: TRBJ2-2; v_gene: TRBV4-1; d_gene: TRBD1; CDR3aa: CASSQPTGVSGELFF
j_gene: TRBJ2-5; v_gene: TRBV5-4; d_gene: -; CDR3aa: CASSLTRQETQYF
j_gene: TRBJ2-7; v_gene: TRBV28; d_gene: -; CDR3aa: CASSLGPRTYEQYF